This T cell receptor beta chain was captured by sequencing in a study of technical replicates of blood from several donors. This clone was picked up one time. The assay was immunoSEQ multiplex PCR, and TCRdb's table has in-frame clones only and misses some. The table has 79,000 or so clones, about 96% seen once; the top ten hold 0.3% to 0.35%. The V gene lost 6 bases and the J gene lost 6 bases, with 19 bases spanning the gap. This CDR3 has 15 amino acids. Per germline, CDR1 SGHTA and CDR2 FQGTGA. The TCR originated in a human donor in good health. The specimen sequenced was T cells isolated from PBMCs. The V gene is TRBV7-3, the J gene TRBJ2-3; TRBD2 is a possible D gene (6 bases). CDR3 sequence reads: CASSLVGGRRDTQYF. The CDR3, as DNA: TGTGCCAGCAGTTTAGTCGGGGGTCGCCGGGATACGCAGTATTTT.